This TCR beta chain was recorded in a study of blood T cell repertoires in COVID-19. The table came from immunoSEQ multiplex PCR; TCRdb's copy has only in-frame clones and leaves some out. Of roughly 250,000 clones listed, about 87% are singletons. Those who participated ranged in age from about 18 to 89 years and resided in approximately 23 US areas. In assigning cohorts, the study relied on participant-reported clinical history. The germline CDR1 and CDR2 sequences are MNHGY and SVAAGI. Trimming cost V 8 bases and J 6 bases, with 23 bases left between them. This CDR3 is 16 amino acids long. The source material was PBMCs or T cells enriched from blood (not recorded which). The chain is built from TRBV6-9 and TRBJ1-5; D possibly corresponds to TRBD1 (6 bases). The sequence came from a woman aged 50 to 60 who had recovered from COVID-19. The CDR3 here is CASSASSSGDLQPQHF. CDR3 sequence (DNA): TGTGCCAGCTCGGCTTCCTCATCAGGGGATCTTCAGCCCCAGCATTTT.